The next 8 T cell receptor beta chains were all read from a single sample in a study of blood T cell repertoires in COVID-19. This table comes from immunoSEQ multiplex PCR, and its TCRdb copy is limited to in-frame clones, with some not included. The sample lists around 500,000 clones, over 75% occurring once. The specimen was PBMCs or T cells enriched from blood (not recorded which). Receptors originate from a middle-aged woman who had recovered from COVID-19.

This sequence joins TRBV6-5 and TRBJ2-2; 11 bases line up with TRBD1. Germline V lookup: CDR1 MNHEY, CDR2 SVGAGI. The CDR3 has 15 amino acids. The V segment lost 5 bases and the J segment 7 bases; nucleotides outside the gene matches: 6. The CDR3 sequence is CASSRDRGMIGELFF. CDR3 coding DNA: TGTGCCAGCAGTCGGGACAGGGGGATGATCGGGGAGCTGTTTTTT.

This rearrangement joins TRBV7-9 to TRBJ2-1, with 7 bases that match TRBD2. This CDR3 has 14 amino acids. The V gene end was trimmed by 6 bases and the J gene end by 7 bases; junction bases not matched to a gene: 9. Per germline, CDR1 SEHNR and CDR2 FQNEAQ (reference sequence). The CDR3 here is CASRGRLALNEQFF. Written as DNA, the CDR3 is TGTGCCAGCAGAGGGAGACTAGCTCTTAATGAGCAGTTCTTC.

CDR3: CASSSPATRGKLFF. CDR3 DNA: TGTGCCAGCAGCTCCCCGGCTACTAGGGGGAAACTGTTTTTT. The chain carries TRBV7-2 and TRBJ1-4; the D gene is possibly TRBD1 (6 bases). The CDR3 has 14 residues. V was shortened by 4 bases and J by 11 bases, with 17 bases between the two germline ends. The germline gives CDR1 SGHTA, CDR2 FQGNSA. The full variable domain, with the rest looked up from reference TRBV7-2 and TRBJ1-4, is GAGVSQSPSNKVTEKGKDVELRCDPISGHTALYWYRQSLGQGLEFLIYFQGNSAPDKSGLPSDRFSAERTGGSVSTLTIQRTQQEDSAVYLCASSSPATRGKLFFGSGTQLSVL.

A single count supports this clone. J is TRBJ1-3 and V is TRBV10-3; D gene unclear. Trimming removed 3 bases from V and 0 bases from J, with 6 bases in between. In germline, CDR1 is ENHRY, CDR2 SYGVKD. CDR3 length: 14 amino acids. CDR3 amino acids: CAISDLSSGNTIYF. The CDR3 bases are TGTGCCATCAGTGATTTGAGCTCTGGAAACACCATATATTTT.

This chain joins TRBV5-1 and TRBJ2-1, with a tentative D call TRBD1 (6 bases). Trimming stripped 1 base from V and 9 bases from J, with 17 bases between. Germline V gives CDR1 SGHRS, CDR2 YFSETQ. The CDR3 has 15 amino acids. As DNA, the CDR3 is TGCGCCAGCAGCTTGTCGGAGGCAGGGGTAGGTGAGCAGTTCTTC. Its translation: CASSLSEAGVGEQFF.

The V call is TRBV7-6, the J call TRBJ1-1, with 10 bases lining up with TRBD1. The CDR3 sequence is 13 residues long. Germline CDR1 reads SGHVS; CDR2 reads FNYEAQ. V trimming: 5 bases; J trimming: 6 bases; junction bases outside the gene matches: 3. The DNA for the CDR3 is TGTGCCAGCAGCCCGACAGGGGGCTCTGAAGCTTTCTTT. Protein sequence: CASSPTGGSEAFF.

This rearrangement joins TRBV20-1 to TRBJ1-2; D unclear. V was pared by 6 bases and J by 8 bases, with 13 bases between. Per the germline V gene, CDR1 is DFQATT and CDR2 is SNEGSKA (reference sequence). This CDR3 is 11 amino acids long. CDR3 nucleotide sequence: TGCAGTGCCACCACCTCAGGAGGCTACACCTTC. Encoded protein: CSATTSGGYTF.

This clone was found once. The genes are TRBV4-3 and TRBJ1-1, with 7 bases fitting TRBD1. V was pared by 0 bases and J by 1 base, with 5 bases of the junction left unmatched. This CDR3 has 16 amino acids. The germline CDR1 and CDR2 sequences are LGHNA and YSLEER. The CDR3 sequence is CASSQDGGTENTEAFF. CDR3 coding DNA: TGCGCCAGCAGCCAAGATGGGGGGACAGAGAACACTGAAGCTTTCTTT.